The 22 T cell receptor beta chains below were found in one sample sequenced in a study of glioma-infiltrating T cells. The iRepertoire nested amplicon-rescue multiplex PCR amplified TCR alpha and beta CDR3s from RNA. TCRdb reprocessed the multiplex PCR reads with MiXCR, giving one entry per CDR3 protein. The sample consists of some 150,000 distinct CDR3 sequences, roughly 43% of them appearing once. Sequenced sample: glioma tissue, nonneoplastic brain tissue, or PBMCs (not recorded which). The source is a human donor with low-grade glioma or glioblastoma, undergoing nonglioma brain surgery, or in good health (not recorded which).

V gene TRBV6-1 combines with J gene TRBJ2-1, with 10 bases matching TRBD1. V trimming: 5 bases; J trimming: 7 bases; junction bases outside the gene matches: 8. The CDR3 contains 15 residues. In germline, CDR1 is MNHNS, CDR2 SASEGT. CDR3 loop: CASSLRTGGFNEQFF. The CDR3 bases are TGTGCCAGCAGTCTGCGGACAGGGGGGTTTAATGAGCAGTTCTTC.

The table lists this clonotype with many counts. The chain has TRBV27 and TRBJ1-5, with no clear D. V was clipped by 5 bases and J by 0 bases, with 5 bases between them. Germline lookup yields CDR1 MNHEY and CDR2 SMNVEV (reference sequence). The CDR3 is 13 residues long. The CDR3 loop is CASSPYSNQPQHF. CDR3 sequence (DNA): TGTGCCAGCAGTCCATATAGCAATCAGCCCCAGCATTTT.

This clonotype was counted between two and nine times. The V call is TRBV4-3, the J call TRBJ2-3, with TRBD2 matching 9 bases. There are 16 residues in the CDR3. The junction had 1 base not matched to a gene; V was cut back by 0 bases and J by 0 bases. Germline V CDR1 and CDR2: LGHNA, YSLEER. The CDR3 loop reads CASSQDLAGSTDTQYF. CDR3 DNA: TGCGCCAGCAGCCAAGATCTAGCGGGGAGCACAGATACGCAGTATTTT.

The genes are TRBV28 and TRBJ1-5; no clear D. V dropped 6 bases and J dropped 2 bases, with 14 bases sitting between them. This CDR3 spans 15 amino acids. Germline CDR1 reads MDHEN; CDR2 reads SYDVKM. The CDR3 protein is CASRSDRGGNQPQHF. CDR3 nucleotide sequence: TGTGCCAGCAGATCGGATCGAGGTGGCAATCAGCCCCAGCATTTT.

This clonotype was counted between two and nine times. The gene calls are TRBV12-3 or TRBV12-4 and TRBJ1-1; a possible D gene is TRBD1 (5 bases). The CDR3 is 12 residues long. Deletions cut 6 bases from V and 5 bases from J, with 10 bases between. The CDR3 coding sequence is TGTGCCAGCAGCTGGACACCGACTGAAGCTTTCTTT. Amino acids: CASSWTPTEAFF.

This chain uses TRBV2 with TRBJ1-1; no clear D. Trimming left V 11 bases short and J 1 base short, with 11 bases between. Germline loops: CDR1 SNHLY, CDR2 FYNNEI. The CDR3 loop spans 12 amino acids. The CDR3 region is CAGTLWNTEAFF. Written as DNA, the CDR3 is TGTGCCGGAACCCTATGGAACACTGAAGCTTTCTTT.

This clonotype showed up just a few times. This chain uses TRBV7-2 with TRBJ1-1; D is uncertain. Trimming pared 5 bases from V and 5 bases from J, leaving 18 bases between. Germline CDR1 and CDR2: SGHTA and FQGNSA. CDR3 length: 15 residues. The CDR3 is CASSPLMGGETEAFF. The CDR3 DNA is TGTGCCAGCAGCCCCCTTATGGGTGGGGAAACTGAAGCTTTCTTT. Combining the CDR3 with reference TRBV7-2 and TRBJ1-1 gives the whole variable domain GAGVSQSPSNKVTEKGKDVELRCDPISGHTALYWYRQSLGQGLEFLIYFQGNSAPDKSGLPSDRFSAERTGGSVSTLTIQRTQQEDSAVYLCASSPLMGGETEAFFGQGTRLTVV.

This clonotype came up a few times. The V call is TRBV4-1, the J call TRBJ1-1; D is unclear. The germline V and J ends were trimmed by 0 bases and 0 bases, with 5 bases remaining between them. Germline CDR1 is MGHRA and CDR2 is YSYEKL. There are 14 residues in the CDR3. Here the CDR3 DNA reads TGCGCCAGCAGCCAAGATAGAGTGAACACTGAAGCTTTCTTT. Amino acids: CASSQDRVNTEAFF.

The genes are TRBV20-1 and TRBJ2-5; no firm D call. The CDR3 runs 13 residues. Looked up from germline, CDR1 is DFQATT and CDR2 is SNEGSKA (reference sequence). V was trimmed by 6 bases and J by 11 bases, leaving 22 bases between them. The chain's CDR3 is CSAEPGPLGEQYF. In DNA, the CDR3 is TGCAGTGCGGAGCCCGGACCCCTCGGTGAGCAGTACTTC.

This clonotype was picked up many times. This rearrangement joins TRBV27 to TRBJ2-7; the match to TRBD2 covers 7 bases. Germline V gene lookup returns CDR1 MNHEY and CDR2 SMNVEV (reference sequence). The CDR3 has 12 residues. V trimming: 8 bases; J trimming: 4 bases; junction bases outside the gene matches: 5. The CDR3 DNA is TGTGCCAGCGGTCTGCGGGGGTACGAGCAGTACTTC. It encodes CASGLRGYEQYF.

This chain connects TRBV3-1 to TRBJ2-1, with TRBD1 matching 8 bases. This CDR3 contains 15 residues. V was pared by 0 bases and J by 4 bases, with 2 bases of the junction left unmatched. CDR1 is LGHDT, CDR2 YNNKEL, per germline (reference sequence). For the CDR3, the DNA is TGTGCCAGCAGCCAAGACAGGGGGCGATACAATGAGCAGTTCTTC. The encoded protein is CASSQDRGRYNEQFF.

The gene calls are TRBV7-9 and TRBJ1-5; D ambiguous. CDR1 is SEHNR, CDR2 FQNEAQ, per germline (reference sequence). With 0 bases removed from V and 7 bases from J, the gap between germline ends came to 7 bases. The CDR3 has 13 amino acids. CDR3 sequence (DNA): TGTGCCAGCAGCTTAGCTGCGGAACAGCCCCAGCATTTT. Its translation: CASSLAAEQPQHF.

This rearrangement joins TRBV5-1 to TRBJ1-1; D might be TRBD1 (6 bases). V dropped 7 bases and J dropped 2 bases, with 18 bases sitting between them. The CDR3 sequence is 15 residues long. Germline CDR1 reads SGHRS; CDR2 reads YFSETQ. CDR3 nucleotides: TGCGCCAGCGGCCCGGAACAGGGATTAAACACTGAAGCTTTCTTT. Translating gives CASGPEQGLNTEAFF.

A few counts support this clonotype. The chain combines TRBV28 with TRBJ1-1, with 9 bases lining up with TRBD1. V gave up 10 bases and J gave up 1 base; unmatched junction bases: 4. The CDR3 has 13 residues. CDR1 MDHEN and CDR2 SYDVKM come from the germline V gene. CDR3 loop: CATEQGANTEAFF. The CDR3 DNA follows: TGTGCCACAGAACAGGGGGCGAACACTGAAGCTTTCTTT.

This clonotype was found a few times. The rearrangement joins TRBV27 to TRBJ1-2, with a weak D call TRBD1 (5 bases). The CDR3 is made up of 14 amino acids. Trimming took off 9 bases at V and 8 bases at J, with 22 bases between the two ends. Germline-derived CDR1 and CDR2 are MNHEY and SMNVEV (reference sequence). The CDR3, as DNA: TGTGCCAGTGCCACCACCGGGACCTTGGCCGGCTACACCTTC. This translates into CASATTGTLAGYTF.

This clonotype was counted ten times or more. The V and J genes are TRBV6-6 and TRBJ2-1, with no clear D. With 0 bases removed from V and 2 bases from J, the gap between germline ends came to 11 bases. CDR1 and CDR2 from the germline V gene are MNHNY and SVGAGI (reference sequence). This CDR3 region has 16 residues. The DNA of the CDR3 is TGTGCCAGCAGTTACTCGATTCAGTACCCCTACAATGAGCAGTTCTTC. It is translated as CASSYSIQYPYNEQFF.

Notes on this clonotype: A much larger clone sits a single nucleotide away, making a read error possible. The rearrangement links TRBV28 to TRBJ1-5; D could derive from TRBD1 or TRBD2 (5 bases each). The DNA end is a closer match to TRBJ2-3, so the J assignment may be wrong. In germline, CDR1 is MDHEN, CDR2 SYDVKM. The CDR3 has 14 amino acids. The CDR3 DNA reads as TGTGCCAGCAGTACCCCGGGGCTCCATTGGGCCCAGTATTTT. Amino acids: CASSTPGLHWAQYF.

At least ten counts were recorded for this clonotype. V usage is TRBV2 and J usage is TRBJ2-2; possible D gene TRBD2, 5 bases. CDR3 length equals 13 residues. Germline values: CDR1 SNHLY, CDR2 FYNNEI. The V end was cut by 7 bases, the J end by 5 bases, with 11 bases between. CDR3 DNA sequence: TGTGCCAGCAATCCAGGAGGAACCGGGGAGCTGTTTTTT. Translation: CASNPGGTGELFF.

This clonotype was found a few times. The rearrangement joins TRBV20-1 to TRBJ2-2; tentative D call: TRBD1 (5 bases). V lost 1 base and J lost 6, with 9 bases in between. The germline CDR1 and CDR2 sequences are DFQATT and SNEGSKA (reference sequence). CDR3 length equals 13 residues. This CDR3 is CSARVRGAGELFF. DNA of the CDR3: TGCAGTGCTAGAGTAAGGGGCGCCGGGGAGCTGTTTTTT.

J is TRBJ1-3 and V is TRBV14; a possible D gene is TRBD1 (5 bases). V lost 4 bases and J lost 0, with 16 bases in between. The CDR3 extends over 17 amino acids. Germline CDR1 reads SGHDN; CDR2 reads FVKESK. The CDR3 region is CASSRYQGRNSGNTIYF. The CDR3 DNA sequence: TGTGCCAGCAGCCGATATCAGGGTCGGAACTCTGGAAACACCATATATTTT.

The chain carries TRBV29-1 and TRBJ2-7, with TRBD2 identical over 11 bases. With 0 bases clipped from V and 3 bases from J, the junction kept 4 bases outside the gene matches. The CDR3 covers 15 residues. Germline CDR1 is SQVTM and CDR2 is ANQGSEA. Here the CDR3 reads CSVEDQTSGSYEQYF. In DNA, the CDR3 is TGCAGCGTTGAAGATCAAACTAGCGGGAGCTACGAGCAGTACTTC.

The rearrangement links TRBV2 to TRBJ1-2; D unresolved. This CDR3 region has 17 residues. V was clipped by 4 bases and J by 0 bases, with 18 bases between them. Germline CDR1 reads SNHLY; CDR2 reads FYNNEI. This CDR3 reads CASSVSPPGQANYGYTF. The CDR3 DNA reads TGTGCCAGCAGTGTCTCCCCTCCCGGGCAGGCTAACTATGGCTACACCTTC.